This T cell receptor beta chain stems from a study of cytomegalovirus exposure and HLA in healthy donors. With regard to this clone: Its antigen remains unidentified.

V was clipped by 1 base and J by 4 bases, with 6 bases between them. CDR1 is SGHDT, CDR2 YYEEEE, per germline. The CDR3 runs 13 residues. General observations from the study: Further analysis, carried out later, found HLA-associated TCR beta chains more clonally expanded than equally common other chains.

The primer mix had 60 Vbeta and 13 Jbeta primers. Method: immunoSEQ multiplex PCR; TCRdb's copy keeps in-frame clones and lacks some. The sample has 45,000 to 70,000 clones; 70% to 85% are singletons. Sequencing used PBMCs. The sequence was obtained from a man aged 50 to 59 in good health and CMV-seronegative. The chain has TRBV5-6 and TRBJ1-5, with a weak D call TRBD1 (5 bases). CDR3 amino acids: CASSLRGNQPQHF. The DNA for the CDR3 is TGTGCCAGCAGCTTGCGGGGGAATCAGCCCCAGCATTTT.